This entry features one T cell receptor beta chain sequence. The data originate from a study of shared clonotypes between healthy human individuals. CD8 memory fractions consisted of CD45RO+ and CCR7-negative CD45RA+ TemRA cells together. TCRdb keeps only in-frame clones here, not all; method: immunoSEQ multiplex PCR. This repertoire shows around 320,000 clones, about nine tenths found once; its top ten account for about 17%. CDR3 length: 13 amino acids. Trimming removed 7 bases at V and 2 bases at J, with 11 bases between. CDR1 is LNHDA and CDR2 is SQIVND in the germline V gene (reference sequence). Sample: memory CD8+ T cells sorted from blood. Subset defined: CD45RO+ cells pooled with CCR7-negative TemRA cells. The chain links TRBV19 to TRBJ1-2, with a possible D match to TRBD1 (5 bases). This TCR derives from a man aged 18 to 30 in good health. CDR3 sequence reads: CASNPAGNYGYTF. The CDR3 DNA reads as TGTGCCAGTAACCCAGCAGGGAACTATGGCTACACCTTC.